The clone carrying this TCR beta chain was seen a handful of times. Its cognate antigen is unknown. Trimming shortened V by 1 base and J by 7 bases, and 19 bases separated the two germline ends. Germline CDR1 and CDR2: MGHRA and YSYEKL. There are 17 residues in the CDR3. For the second PCR, which ran for roughly 6 to 11 cycles, a sample-barcoded 5' primer and a J-beta primer mix were used. Every sample produced at least 2.5 million CDR3-containing paired-end reads. TCRdb called the 5' RACE reads again in MiXCR, with one record for every CDR3 protein. Of 1.6 million or so distinct CDR3 sequences in the sample, 34% were seen once. At least 5.5 micrograms of total RNA were extracted per sample. The data are from a study of blood T cells in healthy people across ages. Overall study results and limits: Donor CMV status, an unknown factor, possibly confounded changes in expanded clonotypes. Across the age range, TCR beta diversity per million T cells fell in a roughly linear way.

The V and J genes are TRBV4-1 and TRBJ1-4; D may be TRBD1 (5 bases). The sequence was collected from a woman aged 30 to 39 in good health. The sample was blood. The CDR3 sequence: CASSQGGVGGWSEKLFF. The CDR3 DNA reads as TGCGCCAGCAGCCAAGGGGGAGTGGGGGGGTGGAGTGAAAAACTGTTTTTT.